This TCR beta chain was sequenced during a study of CD8 T cells in Susac syndrome. An amount of RNA that ranged from roughly 0.45 to 1 ug was reverse transcribed with random hexamers. Multiplex PCR with immunoSEQ amplified the TCR beta CDR3 across 54 Vbeta and 13 Jbeta. TCRdb reprocessed the immunoSEQ multiplex PCR reads with MiXCR, giving one entry per CDR3 protein. The sample lists 150,000 to 200,000 distinct CDR3 sequences, 90% to 95% occurring once. Isolation of CD8+ and CD4+ T cells was performed negatively, whereas enrichment of TEMRA cells was done by FACS. Germline V gene lookup returns CDR1 SGHVS and CDR2 FQNEAQ. V lost 3 bases and J lost 5; bases outside the gene matches: 2. The CDR3 has 15 residues.

Sequencing was done on a sample of CD4+ T cells from PBMCs. The rearrangement uses TRBV7-8 and TRBJ2-7; 15 bases line up with TRBD2. The TCR originated in a human donor with multiple sclerosis. CDR3 in DNA: TGTGCCAGCAGCTTGGGACTAGCGGGAGGAGACGAGCAGTACTTC. It yields the protein CASSLGLAGGDEQYF.